These 7 T cell receptor beta chains were sequenced from one sample in a study of shared clonotypes between healthy human individuals. Clones were read by immunoSEQ multiplex PCR, and TCRdb kept only the in-frame ones, dropping some. Among some 470,000 clones, about three quarters were seen once, and the ten largest hold over 10%. What was sequenced was PBMCs. These receptors were obtained from a woman aged 40-49 years in good health. Some clones in this sample may be carry-over from other donors' samples.

The chain recombines TRBV27 with TRBJ2-2; tentatively, D is TRBD2 (5 bases). Deletions cut 6 bases from V and 7 bases from J, with 15 bases between. Germline CDR1 and CDR2: MNHEY and SMNVEV (reference sequence). The CDR3 has 14 residues. The CDR3 is CASSRTRMGGELFF. CDR3 sequence (DNA): TGTGCCAGCAGCCGAACTAGGATGGGCGGGGAGCTGTTTTTT.

This clone has only one observation. The chain combines TRBV4-1 with TRBJ1-5; D unclear. From germline, CDR1 is MGHRA and CDR2 YSYEKL. The CDR3 has 16 residues. V shed 4 bases and J shed 2 bases, with 15 bases lying between them. The CDR3 DNA sequence: TGCGCCAGCAGCCCTTTTGGTCCCGGCGGCAATCAGCCCCAGCATTTT. Its translation is CASSPFGPGGNQPQHF.

The table lists this clone with a count of one. The chain uses TRBV2 and TRBJ2-1; tentative D call: TRBD1 (6 bases). Per the germline V gene, CDR1 is SNHLY and CDR2 is FYNNEI. Trimming cost V 7 bases and J 7 bases, with 14 bases left between them. The length of the CDR3 is 13 residues. The chain's CDR3 is CASKGQGLNEQFF. CDR3 DNA: TGTGCCAGCAAGGGCCAGGGGCTAAATGAGCAGTTCTTC.

V is TRBV7-8 and J is TRBJ2-3; 8 bases map to TRBD2. The CDR3 contains 18 residues. After removal of 5 bases from V and 3 bases from J, the junction contained 16 bases not matched to a gene. Per the germline V gene, CDR1 is SGHVS and CDR2 is FQNEAQ. CDR3 nucleotides: TGTGCCAGCAGCGGACGTTTGACTAGCGTCCCTAGTACAGATACGCAGTATTTT. Its translation is CASSGRLTSVPSTDTQYF.

About this clone: The junction and the germline gene differ at one end; a read error may be behind it. The rearrangement links TRBV7-8 to TRBJ2-7; TRBD1 matches 7 bases. The germline V gene has CDR1 SGHVS and CDR2 FQNEAQ. The CDR3 sequence is 16 residues long. CDR3 DNA sequence: TGTGCCAGCACCTTAAGAAGGACAGGAGCCTCCTACGAGCAGTACTTC. Its protein product is CASTLRRTGASYEQYF.

This chain connects TRBV7-3 to TRBJ2-2; D not certain. CDR3 size: 14 residues. In germline, CDR1 is SGHTA, CDR2 FQGTGA. V lost 2 bases to trimming and J lost 0 bases, with 4 bases between them. CDR3 DNA sequence: TGTGCCAGCAGCTTAGTACCGAACACCGGGGAGCTGTTTTTT. This sequence encodes CASSLVPNTGELFF.

V and J are TRBV11-2 and TRBJ2-1; D is uncertain. CDR1 is SGHAT, CDR2 FQNNGV, per germline. The CDR3 runs to 11 residues. Trimming shortened V by 5 bases and J by 8 bases, and 7 bases separated the two germline ends. CDR3 in amino acids: CASSPRDEQFF. As DNA, the CDR3 is TGTGCCAGCAGCCCACGGGATGAGCAGTTCTTC.